The T cell receptor (beta chain) described here comes from a study of lymphopenia after photon versus proton radiotherapy. Study-wide findings and caveats: In patients who died, overall survival fell as post-nadir TCR diversity dropped more.

From germline, CDR1 is LNHDA and CDR2 SQIVND (reference sequence). V lost 0 bases, J lost 6 bases, and 3 bases lay in between. The length of the CDR3 is 12 residues. The assay was immunoSEQ multiplex PCR, and TCRdb's table has in-frame clones only and misses some. Among 15,000 to 20,000 clones listed, around 86% were seen once. On this clone itself: Its antigen is not identified.

This receptor was obtained from a man aged 65 to 79 with pancreatic cancer. The sequences come from peripheral blood, collected from a patient treated with proton-based radiotherapy. The genes are TRBV19 and TRBJ1-5; D is undetermined. The CDR3 is CASSIEGQPQHF. In DNA form, the CDR3 reads TGTGCCAGTAGTATAGAGGGTCAGCCCCAGCATTTT.